This entry is about one T cell receptor (beta chain). The sample originates from a study of blood T cell repertoires in COVID-19. Overall study context: The study drew acute and convalescent COVID-19 samples from the United States, Italy and Spain.

The protocol was immunoSEQ multiplex PCR, while the TCRdb copy is restricted to in-frame clones and leaves out a portion. This sample carries tens of thousands of clones, more than 65% of them seen once, and the ten largest clones take approximately 25%. Germline CDR1 KGHSH, CDR2 LQKENI. Trimming took 4 bases from V and 8 from J, leaving 11 bases between them. This CDR3 has 13 residues. Sequencing was carried out using peripheral blood. The gene calls are TRBV18 and TRBJ1-4; weak D call: TRBD1 (5 bases). This clonotype originated in a man in his sixties with acute or convalescent COVID-19. DNA for the CDR3: TGTGCCAGCTCACAATTCTGGGGCGAAAAACTGTTTTTT. Its protein product is CASSQFWGEKLFF.